A single sample gave rise to the 15 T cell receptor beta chains below, sequenced in a study of blood T cells in healthy people across ages. Together with a sample-barcoded 5' primer, a J-beta primer mix was included in a second PCR lasting roughly 6 to 12 cycles. A single record per CDR3 protein comes from TCRdb applying MiXCR to the 5' RACE reads. The sample carries approximately 800,000 distinct CDR3 sequences, around 68% recorded once. Sequenced: blood. Receptors were obtained from a man younger than 45 in good health.

This clonotype was observed a handful of times. The chain couples TRBV3-1 to TRBJ2-2; 10 bases agree with TRBD2. CDR3 size: 18 residues. Trimming removed 0 bases from V and 5 bases from J; junction bases left unmatched: 9. The germline V gene has CDR1 LGHDT and CDR2 YNNKEL (reference sequence). In nucleotides, the CDR3 is TGTGCCAGCAGCCAAGATAGGTCTAGCGGGGGATGGACCGGGGAGCTGTTTTTT. Translated, it gives CASSQDRSSGGWTGELFF.

This clonotype was counted between two and nine times. The chain has TRBV6-2 or TRBV6-3 and TRBJ2-1; D is unresolved. The CDR3 sequence is 13 residues long. Per germline, CDR1 MNHEY and CDR2 SVGEGT. V was shortened by 6 bases and J by 5 bases, with 11 bases between the two germline ends. The CDR3 nucleotides read TGTGCCAGCAGCTACCAGAGCAACAATGAGCAGTTCTTC. Protein: CASSYQSNNEQFF.

The genes are TRBV18 and TRBJ2-2; 8 bases fit TRBD2. Germline loops: CDR1 KGHSH, CDR2 LQKENI. The CDR3 runs to 15 residues. The trim removed 2 bases at V and 3 bases at J, leaving 2 bases unmatched. The CDR3 region is CASSPNGGDTGELFF. CDR3 sequence (DNA): TGTGCCAGCTCACCAAACGGGGGGGACACCGGGGAGCTGTTTTTT.

The chain links TRBV12-3 or TRBV12-4 to TRBJ2-4; D is possibly TRBD1 or TRBD2 (5 bases each). V gave up 5 bases and J gave up 0 bases, with 14 bases separating them. The CDR3 totals 16 residues. CDR3 sequence reads: CASSPLTGLAKNIQYF. The DNA of the CDR3 is TGTGCCAGCAGTCCCCTGACGGGGCTAGCCAAAAACATTCAGTACTTC.

The chain recombines TRBV7-9 with TRBJ2-1, with 7 bases fitting TRBD2. This CDR3 region has 18 residues. After removal of 2 bases from V and 0 bases from J, the junction contained 10 bases not matched to a gene. CDR1 SEHNR and CDR2 FQNEAQ come from the germline V gene (reference sequence). CDR3 DNA sequence: TGTGCCAGCAGCTTAAGTGCGGGGGAATACAGCTCCTACAATGAGCAGTTCTTC. Its protein is CASSLSAGEYSSYNEQFF.

V is TRBV3-1 and J is TRBJ2-7; 10 bases align to TRBD1. V gave up 4 bases and J gave up 6 bases; unmatched junction bases: 6. The CDR3 runs to 14 residues. The germline V gene encodes CDR1 LGHDT and CDR2 YNNKEL (reference sequence). The CDR3 is CASSPRQGAGEQYF. The CDR3 DNA sequence: TGTGCCAGCAGCCCAAGACAGGGGGCTGGCGAGCAGTACTTC.

Worth noting for this clonotype: One junction end disagrees with the germline gene, perhaps due to a read error. J is TRBJ2-3 and V is TRBV7-3; 8 bases are shared with TRBD2. Germline values: CDR1 SGHTA, CDR2 FQGTGA. The CDR3 consists of 13 residues. The CDR3 region has the DNA TGTGCCAGCAGTTTAACCGGGGGGGATGCGCAGTATTTT. This codes for CASSLTGGDAQYF.

The rearrangement links TRBV10-3 to TRBJ2-7; 10 bases agree with TRBD1. V gave up 8 bases and J gave up 3 bases; unmatched junction bases: 10. Germline CDR1 ENHRY, CDR2 SYGVKD. This CDR3 is built from 15 residues. CDR3 nucleotides: TGTGCCATCGGCCAAGGACAGGGGGATGTCTACGAGCAGTACTTC. As protein: CAIGQGQGDVYEQYF.

The gene calls are TRBV24-1 and TRBJ2-3, with a tentative D call TRBD2 (6 bases). Germline assignment: CDR1 KGHDR and CDR2 SFDVKD. The CDR3 contains 16 residues. V was shortened by 4 bases and J by 1 base, with 14 bases between the two germline ends. CDR3 nucleotide sequence: TGTGCCACCAGTGACGCCACCTCGGGGGGCACAGATACGCAGTATTTT. This sequence encodes CATSDATSGGTDTQYF.

This clonotype came up a few times. The gene calls are TRBV7-9 and TRBJ1-2; D remains unclear. V gave up 7 bases and J gave up 4 bases, with 13 bases separating them. The CDR3 sequence is 13 residues long. Per germline, CDR1 SEHNR and CDR2 FQNEAQ (reference sequence). The CDR3 spells CASTGVQGYGYTF. The CDR3 nucleotides are TGTGCCAGCACCGGAGTTCAAGGCTATGGCTACACCTTC. The entire variable domain, with the rest obtained from reference TRBV7-9 and TRBJ1-2, is as follows: DTGVSQNPRHKITKRGQNVTFRCDPISEHNRLYWYRQTLGQGPEFLTYFQNEAQLEKSRLLSDRFSAERPKGSFSTLEIQRTEQGDSAMYLCASTGVQGYGYTFGSGTRLTVV.

The chain couples TRBV6-2 or TRBV6-3 to TRBJ2-3; weak D call: TRBD2 (7 bases). V lost 10 bases, J lost 0 bases, and 14 bases lay in between. CDR3 length equals 14 residues. Looked up from germline, CDR1 is MNHEY and CDR2 is SVGEGT. Here the CDR3 DNA reads TGTGCCACCGGGGGGACAACTAGCACAGATACGCAGTATTTT. The encoded protein is CATGGTTSTDTQYF.

CDR3 DNA: TGTGCCAGCACCCTGGGACAGGGCCCAGATACGCAGTATTTT. Its translation: CASTLGQGPDTQYF. The chain employs TRBV6-1 and TRBJ2-3, with 9 nucleotides matching TRBD1. The V segment lost 7 bases and the J segment 4 bases; nucleotides outside the gene matches: 6. The CDR3 has 14 residues. Germline assignment: CDR1 MNHNS and CDR2 SASEGT.

The V and J genes are TRBV7-8 and TRBJ2-1; D remains ambiguous. The CDR3 has 14 amino acids. V was clipped by 5 bases and J by 3 bases, with 11 bases between them. The germline V gene encodes CDR1 SGHVS and CDR2 FQNEAQ. In DNA, the CDR3 is TGTGCCAGCAGCAAACGGACGGACTACAATGAGCAGTTCTTC. Amino acid sequence: CASSKRTDYNEQFF.

This clonotype was seen a few times. The chain joins TRBV29-1 to TRBJ1-2, with a possible D match to TRBD1 (6 bases). CDR1 SQVTM and CDR2 ANQGSEA come from the germline V gene. The CDR3 is 14 amino acids. V was cut by 4 bases and J by 6 bases, with 18 bases left in between. The CDR3 bases are TGCAGCGTTGTAGTTTCAGGGGATTCTAATGGCTACACCTTC. Translating it yields CSVVVSGDSNGYTF.

This clonotype has a count of ten or more. The chain recombines TRBV6-2 or TRBV6-3 with TRBJ1-2; D remains unclear. There are 13 residues in the CDR3. Trimming removed 5 bases at V and 0 bases at J, with 7 bases between. Looked up from germline, CDR1 is MNHEY and CDR2 is SVGEGT. For the CDR3, the DNA is TGTGCCAGCAGTGACCAGTCTAACTATGGCTACACCTTC. Translated: CASSDQSNYGYTF.